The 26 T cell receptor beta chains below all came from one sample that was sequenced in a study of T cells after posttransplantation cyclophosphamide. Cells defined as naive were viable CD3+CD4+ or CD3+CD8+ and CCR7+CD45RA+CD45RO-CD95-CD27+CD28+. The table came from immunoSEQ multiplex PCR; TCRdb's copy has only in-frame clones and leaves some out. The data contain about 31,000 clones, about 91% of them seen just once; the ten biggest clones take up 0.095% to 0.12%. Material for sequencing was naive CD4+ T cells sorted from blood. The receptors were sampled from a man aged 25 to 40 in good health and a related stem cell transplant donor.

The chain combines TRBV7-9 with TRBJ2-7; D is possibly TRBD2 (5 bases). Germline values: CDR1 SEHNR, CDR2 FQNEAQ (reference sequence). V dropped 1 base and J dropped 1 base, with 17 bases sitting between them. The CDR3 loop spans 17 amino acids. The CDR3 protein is CASSLDSAVTGSYEQYF. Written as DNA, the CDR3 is TGTGCCAGCAGCTTAGATTCGGCCGTGACGGGATCCTACGAGCAGTACTTC.

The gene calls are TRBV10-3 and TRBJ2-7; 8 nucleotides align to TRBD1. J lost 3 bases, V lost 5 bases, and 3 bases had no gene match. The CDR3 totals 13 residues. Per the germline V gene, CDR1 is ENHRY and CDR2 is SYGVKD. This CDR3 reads CAISPGQVYEQYF. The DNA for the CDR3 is TGTGCCATCAGTCCGGGACAGGTCTACGAGCAGTACTTC.

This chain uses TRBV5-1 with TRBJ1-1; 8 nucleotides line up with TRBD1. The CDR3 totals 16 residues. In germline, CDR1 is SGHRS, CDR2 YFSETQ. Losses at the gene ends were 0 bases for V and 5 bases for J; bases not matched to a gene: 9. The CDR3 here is CASSLEAGGVGTEAFF. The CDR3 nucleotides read TGCGCCAGCAGCTTGGAGGCAGGGGGCGTGGGGACTGAAGCTTTCTTT.

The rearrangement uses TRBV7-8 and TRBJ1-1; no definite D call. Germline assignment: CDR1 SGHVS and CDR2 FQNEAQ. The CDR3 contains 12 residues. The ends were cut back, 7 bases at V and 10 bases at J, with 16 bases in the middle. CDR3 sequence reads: CASTGDSTGAFF. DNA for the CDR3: TGTGCCAGCACCGGAGACTCGACGGGAGCTTTCTTT.

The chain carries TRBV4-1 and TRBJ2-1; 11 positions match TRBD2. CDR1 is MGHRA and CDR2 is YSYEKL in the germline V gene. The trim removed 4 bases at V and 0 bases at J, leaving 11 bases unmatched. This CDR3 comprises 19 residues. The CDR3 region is CASSRTGTSGSSSYNEQFF. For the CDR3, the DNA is TGCGCCAGCAGCCGCACCGGGACTAGCGGTTCTAGCTCCTACAATGAGCAGTTCTTC.

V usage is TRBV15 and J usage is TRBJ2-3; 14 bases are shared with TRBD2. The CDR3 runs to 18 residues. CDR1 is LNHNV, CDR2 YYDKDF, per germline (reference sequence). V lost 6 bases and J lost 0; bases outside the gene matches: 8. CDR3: CATSKGLAGGPSTDTQYF. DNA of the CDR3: TGTGCCACCAGTAAAGGACTAGCGGGAGGACCTAGCACAGATACGCAGTATTTT.

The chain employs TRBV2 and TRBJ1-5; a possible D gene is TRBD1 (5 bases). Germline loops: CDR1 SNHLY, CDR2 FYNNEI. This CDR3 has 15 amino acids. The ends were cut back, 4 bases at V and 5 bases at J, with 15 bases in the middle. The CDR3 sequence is CASSGYRGVDQPQHF. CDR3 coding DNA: TGTGCCAGCAGTGGGTACCGGGGGGTAGATCAGCCCCAGCATTTT.

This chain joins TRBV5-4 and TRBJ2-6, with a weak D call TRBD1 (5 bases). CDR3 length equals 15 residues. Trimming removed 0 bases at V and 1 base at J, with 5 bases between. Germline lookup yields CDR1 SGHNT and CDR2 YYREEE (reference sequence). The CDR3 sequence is CASSLAGSGANVLTF. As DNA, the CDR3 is TGTGCCAGCAGCTTGGCAGGGTCTGGGGCCAACGTCCTGACTTTC.

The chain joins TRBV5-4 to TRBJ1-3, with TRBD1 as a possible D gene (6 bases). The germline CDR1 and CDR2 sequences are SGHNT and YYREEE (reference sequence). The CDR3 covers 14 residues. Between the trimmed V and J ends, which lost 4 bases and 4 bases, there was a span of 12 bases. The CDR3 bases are TGTGCCAGCAGCCCCGGGACACAAGGAAACACCATATATTTT. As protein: CASSPGTQGNTIYF.

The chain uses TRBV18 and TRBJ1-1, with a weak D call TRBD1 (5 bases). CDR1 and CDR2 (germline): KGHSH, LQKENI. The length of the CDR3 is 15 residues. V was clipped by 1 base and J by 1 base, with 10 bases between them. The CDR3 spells CASSPRGGENTEAFF. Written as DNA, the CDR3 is TGTGCCAGCTCACCACGGGGAGGGGAGAACACTGAAGCTTTCTTT.

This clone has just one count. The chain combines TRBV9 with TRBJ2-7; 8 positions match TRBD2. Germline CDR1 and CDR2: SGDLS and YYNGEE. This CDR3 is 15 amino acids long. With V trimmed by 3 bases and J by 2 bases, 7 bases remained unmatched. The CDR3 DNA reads TGTGCCAGCAGCGCCGGGGGGGACGCAGCCTACGAGCAGTACTTC. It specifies CASSAGGDAAYEQYF.

In DNA form, the CDR3 reads TGTGCCAGCAGCTTGCGGCAGGTTAGCTACGAGCAGTACTTC. Translation gives CASSLRQVSYEQYF. The genes are TRBV5-8 and TRBJ2-7, with D hard to call. This CDR3 comprises 14 residues. Trimming stripped 1 base from V and 3 bases from J, with 11 bases between. CDR1 SGHTS and CDR2 YDEGEE come from the germline V gene.

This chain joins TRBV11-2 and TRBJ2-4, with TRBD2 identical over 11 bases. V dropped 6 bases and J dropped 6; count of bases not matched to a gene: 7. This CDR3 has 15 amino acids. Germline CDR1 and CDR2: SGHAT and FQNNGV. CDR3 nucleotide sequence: TGTGCCAGCAGACGCCCCGGGACTAGCGGAAACATTCAGTACTTC. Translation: CASRRPGTSGNIQYF.

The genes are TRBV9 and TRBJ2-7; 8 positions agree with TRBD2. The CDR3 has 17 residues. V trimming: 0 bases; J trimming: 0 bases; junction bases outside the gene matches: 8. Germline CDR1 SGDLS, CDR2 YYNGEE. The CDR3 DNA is TGTGCCAGCAGCGTAGAGGGAAGCGGGGGATACTCCTACGAGCAGTACTTC. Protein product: CASSVEGSGGYSYEQYF.

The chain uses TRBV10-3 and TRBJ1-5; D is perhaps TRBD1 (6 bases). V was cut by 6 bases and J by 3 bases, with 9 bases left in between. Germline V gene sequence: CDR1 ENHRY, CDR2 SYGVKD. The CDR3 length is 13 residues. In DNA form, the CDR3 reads TGTGCCATCAGGGGGGCCCACAATCAGCCCCAGCATTTT. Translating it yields CAIRGAHNQPQHF.

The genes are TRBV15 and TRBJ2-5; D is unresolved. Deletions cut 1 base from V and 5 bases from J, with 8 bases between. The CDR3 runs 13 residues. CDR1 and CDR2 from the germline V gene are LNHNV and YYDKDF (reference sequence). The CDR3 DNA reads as TGTGCCACCAGCAGAGGAGGTGGGGAGACCCAGTACTTC. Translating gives CATSRGGGETQYF.

CDR3 loop: CASSYFSFTEAFF. The DNA of the CDR3 is TGTGCCAGCAGTTACTTTTCCTTCACTGAAGCTTTCTTT. V gene TRBV6-5 combines with J gene TRBJ1-1, with D unclear. Trimming left V 1 base short and J 4 bases short, with 7 bases between. CDR1 MNHEY and CDR2 SVGAGI come from the germline V gene. This CDR3 spans 13 amino acids.

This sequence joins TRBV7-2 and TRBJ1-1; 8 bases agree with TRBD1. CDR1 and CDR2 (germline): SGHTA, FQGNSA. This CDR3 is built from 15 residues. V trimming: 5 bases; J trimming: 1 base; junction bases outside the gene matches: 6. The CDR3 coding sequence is TGTGCCAGCAGCCCGAGGACAGGGCGGAACACTGAAGCTTTCTTT. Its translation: CASSPRTGRNTEAFF. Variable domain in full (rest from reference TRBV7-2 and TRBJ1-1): GAGVSQSPSNKVTEKGKDVELRCDPISGHTALYWYRQSLGQGLEFLIYFQGNSAPDKSGLPSDRFSAERTGGSVSTLTIQRTQQEDSAVYLCASSPRTGRNTEAFFGQGTRLTVV.

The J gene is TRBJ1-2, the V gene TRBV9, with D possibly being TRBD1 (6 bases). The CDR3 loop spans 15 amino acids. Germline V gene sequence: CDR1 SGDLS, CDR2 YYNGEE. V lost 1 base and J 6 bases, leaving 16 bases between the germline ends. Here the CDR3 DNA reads TGTGCCAGCAGCGTATCGGTAGGGACATCCCATGGCTACACCTTC. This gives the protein CASSVSVGTSHGYTF.

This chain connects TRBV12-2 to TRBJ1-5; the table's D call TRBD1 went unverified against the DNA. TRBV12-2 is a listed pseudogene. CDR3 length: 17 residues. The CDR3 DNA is TGTGCAAGTCGCTTGGGGGGACAGGGCTATAGCAATCAGCCCCAGCATTTT. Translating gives CASRLGGQGYSNQPQHF.

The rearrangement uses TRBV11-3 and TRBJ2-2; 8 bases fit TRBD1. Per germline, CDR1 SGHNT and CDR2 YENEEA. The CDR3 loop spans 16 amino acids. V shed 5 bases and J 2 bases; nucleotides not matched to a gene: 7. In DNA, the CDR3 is TGTGCCAGCAGCGTCGGACAGGGCCTAAACACCGGGGAGCTGTTTTTT. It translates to CASSVGQGLNTGELFF.

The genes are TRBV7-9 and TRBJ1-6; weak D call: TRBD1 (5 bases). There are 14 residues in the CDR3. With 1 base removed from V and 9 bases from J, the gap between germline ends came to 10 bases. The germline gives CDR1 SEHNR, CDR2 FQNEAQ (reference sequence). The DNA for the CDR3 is TGTGCCAGCAGCTTAGTAGGGGTAGCTTCACCCCTCCACTTT. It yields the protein CASSLVGVASPLHF.

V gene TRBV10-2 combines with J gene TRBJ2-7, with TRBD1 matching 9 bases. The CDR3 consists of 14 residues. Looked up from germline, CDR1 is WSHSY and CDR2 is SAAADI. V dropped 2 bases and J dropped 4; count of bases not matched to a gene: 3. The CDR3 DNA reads TGCGCCAGCAGTGAGACAGGGGGCGCGTACGAGCAGTACTTC. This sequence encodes CASSETGGAYEQYF.

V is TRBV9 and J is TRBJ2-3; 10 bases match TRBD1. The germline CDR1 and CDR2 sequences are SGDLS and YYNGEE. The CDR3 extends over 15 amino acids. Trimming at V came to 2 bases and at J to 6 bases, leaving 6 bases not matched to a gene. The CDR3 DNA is TGTGCCAGCAGCGTTGGGGGACAGGGGCTGGATACGCAGTATTTT. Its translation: CASSVGGQGLDTQYF.

CDR3 sequence: CATSRGLAGAPSYEQYF. CDR3 nucleotide sequence: TGTGCCACCAGCAGAGGACTAGCGGGGGCCCCCTCCTACGAGCAGTACTTC. V usage is TRBV15 and J usage is TRBJ2-7; 12 bases line up with TRBD2. Germline lookup yields CDR1 LNHNV and CDR2 YYDKDF (reference sequence). This CDR3 is built from 17 residues. V was clipped by 1 base and J by 0 bases; unmatched bases: 4.

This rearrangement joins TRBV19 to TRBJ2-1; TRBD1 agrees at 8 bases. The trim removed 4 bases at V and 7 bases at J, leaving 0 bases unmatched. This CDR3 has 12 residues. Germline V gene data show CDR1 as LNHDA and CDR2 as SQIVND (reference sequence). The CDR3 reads CASSRQGNEQFF. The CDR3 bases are TGTGCCAGTAGTAGACAGGGGAATGAGCAGTTCTTC.